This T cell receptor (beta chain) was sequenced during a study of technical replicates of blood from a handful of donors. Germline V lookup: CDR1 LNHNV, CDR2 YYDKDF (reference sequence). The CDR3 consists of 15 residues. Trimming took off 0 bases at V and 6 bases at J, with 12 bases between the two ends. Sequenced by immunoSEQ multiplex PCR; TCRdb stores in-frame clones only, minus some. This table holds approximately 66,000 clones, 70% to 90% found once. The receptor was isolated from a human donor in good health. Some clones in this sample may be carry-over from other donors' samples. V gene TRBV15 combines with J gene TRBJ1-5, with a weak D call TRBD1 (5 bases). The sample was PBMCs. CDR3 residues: CATSRDQGGIQPQHF. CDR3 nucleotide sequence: TGTGCCACCAGCAGAGACCAGGGAGGGATTCAGCCCCAGCATTTT. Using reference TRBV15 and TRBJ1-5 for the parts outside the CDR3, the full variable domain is DAMVIQNPRYQVTQFGKPVTLSCSQTLNHNVMYWYQQKSSQAPKLLFHYYDKDFNNEADTPDNFQSRRPNTSFCFLDIRSPGLGDTAMYLCATSRDQGGIQPQHFGDGTRLSIL.